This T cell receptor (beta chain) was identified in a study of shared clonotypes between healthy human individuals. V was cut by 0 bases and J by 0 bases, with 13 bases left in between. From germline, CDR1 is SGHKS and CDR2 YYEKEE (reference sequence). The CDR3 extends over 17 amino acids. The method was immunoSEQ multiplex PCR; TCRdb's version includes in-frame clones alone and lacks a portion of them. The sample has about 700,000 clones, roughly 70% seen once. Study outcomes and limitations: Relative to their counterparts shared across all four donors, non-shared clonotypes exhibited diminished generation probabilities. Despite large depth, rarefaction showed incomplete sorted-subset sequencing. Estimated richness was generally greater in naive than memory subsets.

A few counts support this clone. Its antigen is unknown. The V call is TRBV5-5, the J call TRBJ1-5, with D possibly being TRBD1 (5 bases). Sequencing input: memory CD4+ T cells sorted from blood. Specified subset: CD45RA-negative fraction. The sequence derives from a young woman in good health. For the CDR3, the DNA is TGTGCCAGCAGCTTGGTTCTCGGGGGAAATAGCAATCAGCCCCAGCATTTT. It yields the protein CASSLVLGGNSNQPQHF.